This passage covers 32 T cell receptor beta chains from one sample sequenced in a study of blood T cell repertoires in COVID-19. TCRdb's copy holds only in-frame clones and misses some; the assay was immunoSEQ multiplex PCR. In the table there are more than 70,000 clones, less than 95% of which are singletons. Sequenced material: peripheral blood. The origin of the receptors is a woman aged 18-29 years with acute or convalescent COVID-19.

This clone was found a few times. The chain joins TRBV7-9 to TRBJ1-2, with D perhaps TRBD1 (5 bases). CDR3 length: 13 amino acids. The germline V and J ends were trimmed by 1 base and 8 bases, with 11 bases remaining between them. Germline V lookup: CDR1 SEHNR, CDR2 FQNEAQ (reference sequence). CDR3 nucleotides: TGTGCCAGCAGCTTAGAGAGTCAGGGAGGCTACACCTTC. Translated, it gives CASSLESQGGYTF. Combining the CDR3 with reference TRBV7-9 and TRBJ1-2 gives the whole variable domain DTGVSQNPRHKITKRGQNVTFRCDPISEHNRLYWYRQTLGQGPEFLTYFQNEAQLEKSRLLSDRFSAERPKGSFSTLEIQRTEQGDSAMYLCASSLESQGGYTFGSGTRLTVV.

The chain employs TRBV2 and TRBJ2-5; TRBD2 matches at 10 bases. V was clipped by 3 bases and J by 5 bases; unmatched bases: 6. The CDR3 consists of 15 residues. CDR1 and CDR2 (germline): SNHLY, FYNNEI. CDR3 sequence (DNA): TGTGCCAGCAGTGACCCCGGGACTAGCGAGGAGACCCAGTACTTC. Its protein product is CASSDPGTSEETQYF.

J is TRBJ2-7 and V is TRBV5-1; 10 bases line up with TRBD1. Germline V CDR1 and CDR2: SGHRS, YFSETQ. CDR3 length: 14 amino acids. V shed 2 bases, J shed 6 bases, and the junction held 5 bases outside the gene matches. CDR3 DNA sequence: TGCGCCAGCAGCTTCACCGGGACAGGGGTCGAGCAGTACTTC. This codes for CASSFTGTGVEQYF.

The chain combines TRBV6-1 with TRBJ2-4; D is possibly TRBD2 (5 bases). V was clipped by 1 base and J by 3 bases, with 7 bases between them. This CDR3 has 14 amino acids. Germline loops: CDR1 MNHNS, CDR2 SASEGT. CDR3 coding DNA: TGTGCCAGCAGTGAAGGGCGGGTCAAAAACATTCAGTACTTC. Translation gives CASSEGRVKNIQYF.

V gene TRBV3-1 (or the pseudogene TRBV3-2) combines with J gene TRBJ1-5, with D possibly matching TRBD1 (6 bases). V was cut by 6 bases and J by 0 bases, with 9 bases left in between. The germline CDR1 and CDR2 sequences are LGHDT and YNNKEL (reference sequence). The CDR3 is 14 amino acids. CDR3 sequence: CASSQQGSNQPQHF. The CDR3 nucleotides are TGTGCCAGCAGTCAACAGGGTAGCAATCAGCCCCAGCATTTT.

The gene calls are TRBV9 and TRBJ2-1; 9 bases line up with TRBD2. The J segment lost 6 bases and the V segment lost 0 bases, leaving 7 bases of the junction unmatched. The CDR3 sequence is 16 residues long. From germline, CDR1 is SGDLS and CDR2 YYNGEE. CDR3 protein: CASSVEIAGVSNEQFF. In nucleotides, the CDR3 is TGTGCCAGCAGCGTAGAGATAGCGGGAGTGTCCAATGAGCAGTTCTTC. Supplemented by reference TRBV9 and TRBJ2-1, the full variable domain reads DSGVTQTPKHLITATGQRVTLRCSPRSGDLSVYWYQQSLDQGLQFLIQYYNGEERAKGNILERFSAQQFPDLHSELNLSSLELGDSALYFCASSVEIAGVSNEQFFGPGTRLTVL.

The chain combines TRBV19 with TRBJ1-1, with D perhaps matching TRBD1 (5 bases). The V gene lost 6 bases and the J gene lost 1 base, with 15 bases spanning the gap. The CDR3 spans 15 residues. CDR1 is LNHDA, CDR2 SQIVND, per germline (reference sequence). The CDR3 protein is CASRETGERNTEAFF. The CDR3 DNA reads as TGTGCCAGTAGAGAAACAGGCGAAAGGAACACTGAAGCTTTCTTT.

On this clone: Other DNA sequences in this sample translate to the same CDR3. The genes are TRBV5-1 and TRBJ2-7; 7 bases map to TRBD2. The length of the CDR3 is 14 residues. The V gene end was trimmed by 1 base and the J gene end by 2 bases; junction bases not matched to a gene: 3. CDR1 and CDR2 from the germline V gene are SGHRS and YFSETQ. The CDR3 loop reads CASSLSAGAYEQYF. In DNA form, the CDR3 reads TGCGCCAGCAGCTTGAGCGCGGGAGCCTACGAGCAGTACTTC.

This chain uses TRBV13 with TRBJ2-1, with D unresolved. This CDR3 spans 11 amino acids. The germline V and J ends were trimmed by 0 bases and 10 bases, with 4 bases remaining between them. Per the germline V gene, CDR1 is PRHDT and CDR2 is FYEKMQ (reference sequence). The chain's CDR3 is CASSLGSEQFF. The CDR3 region has the DNA TGTGCCAGCAGCTTAGGATCAGAGCAGTTCTTC.

The rearrangement uses TRBV7-2 and TRBJ2-5, with D possibly being TRBD2 (6 bases). The CDR3 length is 16 residues. Trimming pared 5 bases from V and 2 bases from J, leaving 18 bases between. The germline V gene has CDR1 SGHTA and CDR2 FQGNSA. The CDR3 region is CASSPGLQEGQETQYF. CDR3 DNA sequence: TGTGCCAGCAGCCCCGGTCTTCAGGAGGGTCAAGAGACCCAGTACTTC.

V gene TRBV6-5 combines with J gene TRBJ2-3; D unclear. This CDR3 has 14 residues. Germline values: CDR1 MNHEY, CDR2 SVGAGI. V shed 6 bases and J shed 5 bases, with 15 bases lying between them. CDR3 sequence reads: CASRASRGLDTQYF. Here the CDR3 DNA reads TGTGCCAGCAGAGCCTCGCGCGGTCTAGATACGCAGTATTTT.

This rearrangement joins TRBV6-2 or TRBV6-3 to TRBJ1-1, with D tentatively TRBD1 (5 bases). CDR3 size: 16 residues. The germline V gene has CDR1 MNHEY and CDR2 SVGEGT. The germline V and J ends were trimmed by 5 bases and 2 bases, with 18 bases remaining between them. CDR3 in amino acids: CASSDFPRGGNTEAFF. CDR3 nucleotide sequence: TGTGCCAGCAGTGACTTTCCCCGGGGGGGTAACACTGAAGCTTTCTTT.

This rearrangement joins TRBV5-1 to TRBJ2-1; 12 bases match TRBD2. This CDR3 contains 17 residues. Per the germline V gene, CDR1 is SGHRS and CDR2 is YFSETQ. The J segment lost 5 bases and the V segment lost 4 bases, leaving 10 bases of the junction unmatched. The CDR3 coding sequence is TGCGCCAGCAGCCACGGACTAGCGGGGCCTCCTAACAATGAGCAGTTCTTC. Translated, it gives CASSHGLAGPPNNEQFF.

The V and J genes are TRBV2 and TRBJ1-2, with 8 bases identical to TRBD1. Germline V gene data show CDR1 as SNHLY and CDR2 as FYNNEI. The CDR3 consists of 19 residues. The trim removed 11 bases at V and 5 bases at J, leaving 28 bases unmatched. The CDR3 DNA sequence: TGTGCCGCAGAAGGTAACCAAGAGAGGACAGGGTCTGGAGAATATGGCTACACCTTC. Translation: CAAEGNQERTGSGEYGYTF. The full variable domain, in which reference TRBV2 and TRBJ1-2 provide the parts outside the CDR3, is EPEVTQTPSHQVTQMGQEVILRCVPISNHLYFYWYRQILGQKVEFLVSFYNNEISEKSEIFDDQFSVERPDGSNFTLKIRSTKLEDSAMYFCAAEGNQERTGSGEYGYTFGSGTRLTVV.

This clone was recorded once. This rearrangement joins TRBV19 to TRBJ1-4; possible D gene TRBD1, 5 bases. Germline V gene data show CDR1 as LNHDA and CDR2 as SQIVND (reference sequence). This CDR3 has 15 residues. V was pared by 4 bases and J by 2 bases, with 11 bases between. CDR3 sequence reads: CASSTVRGTNEKLFF. In DNA, the CDR3 is TGTGCCAGTAGTACCGTACGGGGGACTAATGAAAAACTGTTTTTT.

This sequence joins TRBV30 and TRBJ1-1; weak D call: TRBD1 (5 bases). The CDR3 sequence is 14 residues long. V was clipped by 1 base and J by 0 bases, with 9 bases between them. Looked up from germline, CDR1 is GTSNPN and CDR2 is SVGIG (reference sequence). This CDR3 is CAWSETALNTEAFF. The CDR3 DNA reads TGTGCCTGGAGTGAGACAGCTCTGAACACTGAAGCTTTCTTT. The full variable domain, rest sourced from reference TRBV30 and TRBJ1-1, is SQTIHQWPATLVQPVGSPLSLECTVEGTSNPNLYWYRQAAGRGLQLLFYSVGIGQISSEVPQNLSASRPQDRQFILSSKKLLLSDSGFYLCAWSETALNTEAFFGQGTRLTVV.

The chain couples TRBV18 to TRBJ1-3; 7 bases match TRBD1. The V gene's germline CDR1 is KGHSH and CDR2 LQKENI. Trimming cost V 2 bases and J 4 bases; bases outside gene matches: 2. This CDR3 has 14 amino acids. The chain's CDR3 is CASSPRGQGNTIYF. The CDR3 bases are TGTGCCAGCTCACCAAGGGGGCAAGGAAACACCATATATTTT.

The chain is built from TRBV19 and TRBJ2-7; 8 positions match TRBD1. CDR3 size: 14 residues. The germline CDR1 and CDR2 sequences are LNHDA and SQIVND (reference sequence). V shed 4 bases and J 5 bases; nucleotides not matched to a gene: 7. DNA for the CDR3: TGTGCCAGTAGTAACCAGGGGGCGAGGCACGAGCAGTACTTC. It yields the protein CASSNQGARHEQYF.

The chain carries TRBV6-2 or TRBV6-3 and TRBJ1-2; tentatively, D is TRBD1 (5 bases). Trimming took off 2 bases at V and 5 bases at J, with 9 bases between the two ends. Germline values: CDR1 MNHEY, CDR2 SVGEGT. This CDR3 region has 13 residues. The CDR3 nucleotides are TGTGCCAGCAGTTACCCGGAGGGGTATGGCTACACCTTC. It translates to CASSYPEGYGYTF.

V and J are TRBV30 and TRBJ1-2, with 7 bases aligning to TRBD1. CDR3 length: 12 amino acids. Germline loops: CDR1 GTSNPN, CDR2 SVGIG (reference sequence). The J segment lost 4 bases and the V segment lost 7 bases, leaving 6 bases of the junction unmatched. The CDR3 spells CASSGQSYGYTF. CDR3 nucleotide sequence: TGTGCCTCCTCGGGACAGTCCTATGGCTACACCTTC.

The chain is built from TRBV19 and TRBJ1-4; 9 nucleotides match TRBD1. Germline CDR1 reads LNHDA; CDR2 reads SQIVND (reference sequence). V was clipped by 5 bases and J by 8 bases; unmatched bases: 6. CDR3 length equals 14 residues. The CDR3 DNA follows: TGTGCCAGTAGTGTACAGGGGGCAGGAGAAAAACTGTTTTTT. Translation gives CASSVQGAGEKLFF.

V gene TRBV3-1 (or the pseudogene TRBV3-2) combines with J gene TRBJ1-2; 11 bases match TRBD1. V was clipped by 4 bases and J by 8 bases; unmatched bases: 9. The CDR3 covers 15 residues. The germline CDR1 and CDR2 sequences are LGHDT and YNNKEL (reference sequence). The CDR3 sequence: CASSPGTGGGYGYTF. In nucleotides, the CDR3 is TGTGCCAGCAGCCCCGGGACAGGGGGAGGATACGGCTACACCTTC.

The V gene is TRBV10-1, the J gene TRBJ2-5, with TRBD2 matching 9 bases. This CDR3 comprises 14 residues. Per germline, CDR1 WNHNN and CDR2 SYGVQD (reference sequence). After removal of 6 bases from V and 5 bases from J, the junction contained 7 bases not matched to a gene. The CDR3 bases are TGCGCCAGCAGCAAAAGCGGGAGGCGGGAGACCCAGTACTTC. This gives the protein CASSKSGRRETQYF.

The chain's CDR3 is CASSFAGSGYEQYF. CDR3 bases: TGTGCCAGCAGCTTTGCGGGGAGTGGCTACGAGCAGTACTTC. The chain joins TRBV5-5 to TRBJ2-7; possibly TRBD2 for D (6 bases). Germline CDR1 SGHKS, CDR2 YYEKEE (reference sequence). The CDR3 is 14 amino acids. V was cut by 2 bases and J by 3 bases, with 12 bases left in between.

The chain recombines TRBV10-3 with TRBJ1-1; 7 bases align to TRBD1. This CDR3 is 14 amino acids long. V was pared by 7 bases and J by 5 bases, with 10 bases of the junction left unmatched. CDR1 ENHRY and CDR2 SYGVKD come from the germline V gene. CDR3 coding DNA: TGTGCCATCAAGCCCGGACAGGCGGGAACTGAAGCTTTCTTT. Its translation is CAIKPGQAGTEAFF.

By sample share, this clone is medium-sized. The CDR3 loop is CASSLRLAETQYF. The CDR3 DNA follows: TGTGCCAGCAGTTTAAGACTCGCAGAGACCCAGTACTTC. The V gene is TRBV12-3 or TRBV12-4, the J gene TRBJ2-5, with unresolved D. This CDR3 is 13 amino acids long. Trimming stripped 2 bases from V and 4 bases from J, with 8 bases between.

This clone has only one observation. The chain combines TRBV28 with TRBJ2-1; a possible D gene is TRBD2 (5 bases). The V end was cut by 2 bases, the J end by 6 bases, with 14 bases between. The germline CDR1 and CDR2 sequences are MDHEN and SYDVKM. The CDR3 spans 15 residues. The CDR3 coding sequence is TGTGCCAGCAGTTTAGTCGTACTAGGAAGCAATGAGCAGTTCTTC. Protein sequence: CASSLVVLGSNEQFF.

The count of this clone is one. The chain uses TRBV9 and TRBJ2-5; tentatively, D is TRBD2 (6 bases). The CDR3 sequence is 15 residues long. Germline assignment: CDR1 SGDLS and CDR2 YYNGEE. Trimming removed 3 bases from V and 0 bases from J, with 12 bases in between. In DNA form, the CDR3 reads TGTGCCAGCAGCGCCCGACTAGGCGACCAAGAGACCCAGTACTTC. Protein sequence: CASSARLGDQETQYF.

The genes are TRBV7-2 and TRBJ2-3, with D possibly matching TRBD2 (6 bases). V was shortened by 5 bases and J by 0 bases, with 9 bases between the two germline ends. This CDR3 spans 14 amino acids. Germline loops: CDR1 SGHTA, CDR2 FQGNSA. In DNA form, the CDR3 reads TGTGCCAGCAGCAGAGCGGGTAGCACAGATACGCAGTATTTT. This codes for CASSRAGSTDTQYF.

This rearrangement joins TRBV7-9 to TRBJ1-2; 10 bases are a match to TRBD1. The germline V gene has CDR1 SEHNR and CDR2 FQNEAQ (reference sequence). The CDR3 is 13 residues long. The J segment lost 6 bases and the V segment lost 4 bases, leaving 2 bases of the junction unmatched. The CDR3 coding sequence is TGTGCCAGCAGCTCAGGGACAGGGGATGGCTACACCTTC. It encodes CASSSGTGDGYTF.

The chain joins TRBV30 to TRBJ2-1, with 8 bases that match TRBD1. The CDR3 is made up of 14 amino acids. V was clipped by 2 bases and J by 4 bases; unmatched bases: 4. CDR1 and CDR2 from the germline V gene are GTSNPN and SVGIG (reference sequence). Written as DNA, the CDR3 is TGTGCCTGGAGTTCCCGGACAGGGTACAATGAGCAGTTCTTC. The encoded protein is CAWSSRTGYNEQFF.

The V and J genes are TRBV7-8 and TRBJ1-6, with 9 bases that match TRBD1. Germline lookup yields CDR1 SGHVS and CDR2 FQNEAQ. J lost 5 bases, V lost 3 bases, and 5 bases had no gene match. There are 16 residues in the CDR3. CDR3: CASSFRWDRDNSPLHF. CDR3 bases: TGTGCCAGCAGCTTTAGATGGGACAGGGATAATTCACCCCTCCACTTT.